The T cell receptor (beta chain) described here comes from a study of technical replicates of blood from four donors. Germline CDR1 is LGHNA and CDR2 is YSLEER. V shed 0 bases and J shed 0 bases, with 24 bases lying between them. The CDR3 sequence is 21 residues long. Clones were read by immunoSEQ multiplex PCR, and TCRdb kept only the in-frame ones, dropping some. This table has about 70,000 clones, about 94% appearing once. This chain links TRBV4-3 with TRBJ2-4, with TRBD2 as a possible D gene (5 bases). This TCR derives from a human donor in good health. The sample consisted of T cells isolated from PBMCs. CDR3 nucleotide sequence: TGCGCCAGCAGCCAAGAAGAAAGTAGAGGGTACAGTTCTATAGCCAAAAACATTCAGTACTTC. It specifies CASSQEESRGYSSIAKNIQYF.